This is a list of T cell receptor beta chains from one sample in a study of T cell responses to AZD1222 COVID-19 vaccine. Some clones are missing from TCRdb's copy, which holds only in-frame ones; the method was immunoSEQ multiplex PCR. Of 110,000 or so clones listed, just over 85% are singletons. The specimen comprised peripheral blood, sampled 28 days after the second AZD1222 dose. These receptors were taken from an adult who received the AZD1222 COVID-19 vaccine. Each CDR3 is given with its conserved first and last residue. A D gene is named only where the DNA matches it firmly. Where a row states a size, it is once, few, many or the class of an expanded clone; other rows omit it.

d_gene	v_gene	len	j_gene	abundance	CDR3aa	CDR3nt
NA	TRBV11-3	17	TRBJ1-2	NA	CASSLDPLLWSYYGYTF	TGTGCCAGCAGCTTAGATCCACTCCTCTGGTCTTACTATGGCTACACCTTC
NA	TRBV21-1	11	TRBJ2-7	NA	CASSRVYEQYF	TGTGCCAGCAGCAGGGTTTACGAGCAGTACTTC
TRBD2	TRBV24-1	15	TRBJ2-1	NA	CATSDRTSGNNEQFF	TGTGCCACCAGTGATCGGACTAGCGGAAACAATGAGCAGTTCTTC
TRBD2	TRBV9	14	TRBJ2-1	NA	CASSVPGGGGEQFF	TGTGCCAGCAGCGTGCCCGGGGGGGGAGGTGAGCAGTTCTTC
NA	TRBV18	14	TRBJ2-5	NA	CASSPPAGAETQYF	TGTGCCAGCTCACCACCGGCGGGGGCTGAGACCCAGTACTTC
TRBD1	TRBV18	14	TRBJ1-2	once	CASSQTGAPDGYTF	TGTGCCAGCTCACAGACAGGGGCTCCTGATGGCTACACCTTC
NA	TRBV3-1/TRBV3-2	12	TRBJ1-4	NA	CASSPYNEKLFF	TGTGCCAGCAGCCCCTATAATGAAAAACTGTTTTTT
NA	TRBV7-8	13	TRBJ1-1	NA	CAIALTVNTEAFF	TGTGCCATCGCATTGACAGTGAACACTGAAGCTTTCTTT
NA	TRBV7-2	13	TRBJ1-2	NA	CASSFRPNYGYTF	TGTGCCAGCAGCTTTCGTCCTAACTATGGCTACACCTTC
NA	TRBV5-1	15	TRBJ2-5	NA	CASSLGDSYQETQYF	TGCGCCAGCAGCTTGGGTGACAGTTACCAAGAGACCCAGTACTTC
NA	TRBV28	14	TRBJ1-4	NA	CASSSYMGWGKLFF	TGTGCCAGCAGTTCATACATGGGTTGGGGAAAACTGTTTTTT
NA	TRBV28	14	TRBJ2-7	NA	CAIRAAGMNYEQYF	TGTGCCATACGGGCGGCAGGAATGAACTACGAGCAGTACTTC
NA	TRBV11-2	13	TRBJ1-6	NA	CASSLDQVSPLHF	TGTGCCAGCAGCTTAGATCAGGTTTCACCCCTCCACTTT
NA	TRBV30	13	TRBJ1-5	once	CAWSSTRNQPQHF	TGTGCCTGGAGTTCGACCAGGAATCAGCCCCAGCATTTT
NA	TRBV7-2	15	TRBJ1-4	few	CASSLAGGTNEKLFF	TGTGCCAGCAGCTTAGCTGGCGGAACTAATGAAAAACTGTTTTTT
NA	TRBV24-1	16	TRBJ2-1	NA	CATSDATGQTVNEQFF	TGTGCCACCAGTGACGCCACAGGACAGACTGTGAATGAGCAGTTCTTC
TRBD2	TRBV29-1	13	TRBJ2-1	NA	CSVLAGDRDEQFF	TGCAGCGTTCTAGCGGGAGATCGAGATGAGCAGTTCTTC
NA	TRBV6-4	15	TRBJ2-2	once	CASSDRGADTGELFF	TGTGCCAGCAGTGACCGGGGGGCGGACACCGGGGAGCTGTTTTTT
NA	TRBV4-3	16	TRBJ1-4	NA	CASSQRTVATNEKLFF	TGCGCCAGCAGCCAAAGGACAGTTGCAACTAATGAAAAACTGTTTTTT
NA	TRBV5-1	15	TRBJ1-4	NA	CASSLDGRLGEKLFF	TGCGCCAGCAGCTTGGACGGGCGACTTGGAGAAAAACTGTTTTTT
TRBD1	TRBV19	13	TRBJ1-1	NA	CASSINWGQEAFF	TGTGCCAGTAGTATAAACTGGGGACAGGAAGCTTTCTTT
TRBD1	TRBV23-1	17	TRBJ1-1	NA	CASSHRVDRVANTEAFF	TGCGCCAGCAGTCATCGGGTCGACAGGGTCGCGAACACTGAAGCTTTCTTT
TRBD1	TRBV27	14	TRBJ2-7	NA	CASSTGTGGNEQYF	TGTGCCAGCAGCACCGGGACAGGGGGCAACGAGCAGTACTTC
TRBD1	TRBV4-1	17	TRBJ1-5	NA	CASSQGDRSYSNQPQHF	TGCGCCAGCAGCCAAGGGGACAGATCATATAGCAATCAGCCCCAGCATTTT
NA	TRBV21-1	14	TRBJ1-6	NA	CASRYKVIAESLHF	TGTGCCAGCAGATACAAAGTAATCGCGGAGTCCCTCCACTTT
NA	TRBV6-2/TRBV6-3	12	TRBJ2-3	NA	CASSEMIYTQYF	TGTGCCAGCAGCGAGATGATATATACGCAGTATTTT
NA	TRBV27	19	TRBJ1-5	NA	CASSQRLVTGSPSNQPQHF	TGTGCCAGCAGCCAAAGGTTGGTTACCGGTAGCCCTAGCAATCAGCCCCAGCATTTT
TRBD1	TRBV28	12	TRBJ2-7	NA	CASSPRTGWQYF	TGTGCCAGCAGTCCTCGGACAGGGTGGCAGTACTTC
NA	TRBV19	15	TRBJ1-5	NA	CASSIGQSSNQPQHF	TGTGCCAGTAGTATAGGACAATCTAGCAATCAGCCCCAGCATTTT
NA	TRBV7-2	14	TRBJ2-7	NA	CASSFYGQNYEQYF	TGTGCCAGCAGCTTTTATGGTCAGAACTACGAGCAGTACTTC
NA	TRBV9	14	TRBJ1-1	NA	CASSIGSLNTEAFF	TGTGCCAGCAGCATTGGGTCCCTGAACACTGAAGCTTTCTTT
TRBD1	TRBV20-1	17	TRBJ2-1	NA	CSASKTGTGGPTGEQFF	TGCAGTGCTAGTAAAACCGGGACAGGGGGTCCTACAGGTGAGCAGTTCTTC
NA	TRBV14	15	TRBJ1-4	NA	CASSQAQQGGEKLFF	TGTGCCAGCAGCCAAGCCCAACAGGGTGGTGAAAAACTGTTTTTT
NA	TRBV6-5	15	TRBJ1-2	NA	CASRTRIDRQDGYTF	TGTGCCAGCAGGACCAGGATTGACAGGCAAGATGGCTACACCTTC
NA	TRBV28	17	TRBJ1-5	NA	CASSLAGGYHSNQPQHF	TGTGCCAGCAGTTTGGCCGGAGGGTACCATAGCAATCAGCCCCAGCATTTT
TRBD1	TRBV5-1	21	TRBJ1-5	NA	CASSPKTGTGGVGPSNQPQHF	TGCGCCAGCAGCCCTAAAACCGGGACAGGGGGAGTAGGTCCTAGCAATCAGCCCCAGCATTTT
TRBD1	TRBV28	19	TRBJ2-7	NA	CASRSTGTGGAGFPYEQYF	TGTGCCAGCAGATCTACCGGGACAGGGGGAGCGGGATTCCCCTACGAGCAGTACTTC